The 22 T cell receptor beta chains reported below all come from one sample, sequenced in a study of identifying expanded T cells in peripheral blood. TCRdb's copy holds only in-frame clones and misses some; the assay was immunoSEQ multiplex PCR. The repertoire includes approximately 110,000 clones, more than 85% of them detected once, and roughly 15% sits in the top ten. Sample: blood. The receptors were gathered from a person aged 18-70 years in good health.

The rearrangement links TRBV12-5 to TRBJ1-1, with 8 positions matching TRBD1. The germline V gene has CDR1 LGHNT and CDR2 FRNRAP. This CDR3 has 15 amino acids. J was trimmed by 4 bases and V by 1 base; bases with no gene match: 5. The CDR3 loop reads CASGLGQGLGTEAFF. The CDR3 bases are TGTGCTAGTGGTTTGGGACAGGGGCTGGGCACTGAAGCTTTCTTT.

V and J are TRBV6-1 and TRBJ2-2, with 10 bases lining up with TRBD1. The CDR3 has 15 amino acids. The germline V gene has CDR1 MNHNS and CDR2 SASEGT. V trimming: 5 bases; J trimming: 5 bases; junction bases outside the gene matches: 5. The CDR3 sequence is CASSIRDRGTGELFF. The DNA of the CDR3 is TGTGCCAGCAGTATCCGGGACAGGGGTACCGGGGAGCTGTTTTTT.

This clone has a handful of counts. The chain uses TRBV6-5 and TRBJ1-1; D is possibly TRBD1 (5 bases). Germline loops: CDR1 MNHEY, CDR2 SVGAGI. The length of the CDR3 is 13 residues. V was cut by 7 bases and J by 3 bases, with 12 bases left in between. The CDR3 region is CASTWGVDTEAFF. In DNA, the CDR3 is TGTGCCAGCACTTGGGGGGTTGACACTGAAGCTTTCTTT.

The chain couples TRBV7-6 to TRBJ2-1; tentative D call: TRBD2 (6 bases). Germline values: CDR1 SGHVS, CDR2 FNYEAQ. Trimming left V 1 base short and J 10 bases short, with 11 bases between. This CDR3 is built from 13 residues. The DNA of the CDR3 is TGTGCCAGCAGCTTAGATGGGGCGGGGGAGCAGTTCTTC. As protein: CASSLDGAGEQFF.

V is TRBV7-2 and J is TRBJ1-2; 8 nucleotides agree with TRBD1. V gave up 3 bases and J gave up 5 bases; unmatched junction bases: 8. This CDR3 spans 15 amino acids. Germline assignment: CDR1 SGHTA and CDR2 FQGNSA. The CDR3 loop reads CASSLTPGGDYGYTF. Written as DNA, the CDR3 is TGTGCCAGCAGCTTGACACCAGGGGGCGATTATGGCTACACCTTC.

The chain couples TRBV5-5 to TRBJ2-7; D tentatively fits TRBD1 or TRBD2 (5 bases each). Germline CDR1 SGHKS, CDR2 YYEKEE (reference sequence). CDR3 length equals 14 residues. V lost 0 bases to trimming and J lost 1 base, with 8 bases between them. Here the CDR3 DNA reads TGTGCCAGCAGCTTGGATGGGGGATCCTACGAGCAGTACTTC. Its translation is CASSLDGGSYEQYF. Combining the CDR3 with reference TRBV5-5 and TRBJ2-7 gives the whole variable domain DAGVTQSPTHLIKTRGQQVTLRCSPISGHKSVSWYQQVLGQGPQFIFQYYEKEERGRGNFPDRFSARQFPNYSSELNVNALLLGDSALYLCASSLDGGSYEQYFGPGTRLTVT.

The chain links TRBV29-1 to TRBJ2-5, with a tentative D call TRBD2 (7 bases). The CDR3 length is 12 residues. Trimming pared 7 bases from V and 4 bases from J, leaving 13 bases between. Germline V gene sequence: CDR1 SQVTM, CDR2 ANQGSEA. This CDR3 reads CSAEGGGETQYF. Here the CDR3 DNA reads TGCAGCGCCGAGGGGGGGGGAGAGACCCAGTACTTC.

The rearrangement joins TRBV27 to TRBJ1-3; no clear D gene. This CDR3 spans 15 amino acids. CDR1 MNHEY and CDR2 SMNVEV come from the germline V gene (reference sequence). Deletions cut 6 bases from V and 7 bases from J, with 19 bases between. The CDR3 sequence is CASRTTAMSGNTIYF. The CDR3 DNA follows: TGTGCCAGCAGGACAACAGCAATGAGTGGGAACACCATATATTTT.

The J gene is TRBJ1-6, the V gene TRBV2, with 8 nucleotides matching TRBD1. The CDR3 totals 16 residues. The germline gives CDR1 SNHLY, CDR2 FYNNEI. Losses at the gene ends were 6 bases for V and 2 bases for J; bases not matched to a gene: 6. As DNA, the CDR3 is TGTGCCAGCAGGCCTGACAGGGGAACCTATAATTCACCCCTCCACTTT. Its translation is CASRPDRGTYNSPLHF. The full variable domain, in which reference TRBV2 and TRBJ1-6 provide the parts outside the CDR3, is EPEVTQTPSHQVTQMGQEVILRCVPISNHLYFYWYRQILGQKVEFLVSFYNNEISEKSEIFDDQFSVERPDGSNFTLKIRSTKLEDSAMYFCASRPDRGTYNSPLHFGNGTRLTVT.

CDR3 residues: CAISESGSEQYF. The CDR3 DNA reads TGTGCCATCAGTGAATCGGGCTCCGAGCAGTACTTC. The gene calls are TRBV10-3 and TRBJ2-7; D is uncertain. Germline V gene data show CDR1 as ENHRY and CDR2 as SYGVKD. The CDR3 consists of 12 residues. The V gene lost 3 bases and the J gene lost 6 bases, with 9 bases spanning the gap.

The DNA for the CDR3 is TGTGCCAGTAGTAACAGGGGGCGGAACACTGAAGCTTTCTTT. Translation: CASSNRGRNTEAFF. The chain combines TRBV19 with TRBJ1-1, with 9 bases fitting TRBD1. Germline loops: CDR1 LNHDA, CDR2 SQIVND (reference sequence). This CDR3 has 14 residues. Trimming took 4 bases from V and 1 from J; bases not matched to a gene: 1.

The chain has TRBV5-8 and TRBJ2-3; a possible D gene is TRBD1 (6 bases). The V gene's germline CDR1 is SGHTS and CDR2 YDEGEE. Trimming took off 4 bases at V and 1 base at J, with 13 bases between the two ends. This CDR3 is built from 15 residues. CDR3 region: CASSVGRTGTDTQYF. Here the CDR3 DNA reads TGTGCCAGCAGCGTTGGGCGGACAGGCACAGATACGCAGTATTTT.

V usage is TRBV5-1 and J usage is TRBJ1-2, with D maybe TRBD1 (5 bases). CDR1 and CDR2 from the germline V gene are SGHRS and YFSETQ. The CDR3 runs to 17 residues. V lost 1 base and J 4 bases, leaving 20 bases between the germline ends. The CDR3 sequence is CASSLIGSGGDFYGYTF. CDR3 in DNA: TGCGCCAGCAGCTTGATCGGGTCGGGGGGAGACTTCTATGGCTACACCTTC.

The V gene is TRBV13, the J gene TRBJ2-7; D not certain. The CDR3 extends over 14 amino acids. Germline values: CDR1 PRHDT, CDR2 FYEKMQ (reference sequence). The germline V and J ends were trimmed by 0 bases and 3 bases, with 9 bases remaining between them. The CDR3 region is CASSLGPDGYEQYF. The CDR3 DNA follows: TGTGCCAGCAGCTTAGGACCGGATGGCTACGAGCAGTACTTC.

V gene TRBV29-1 combines with J gene TRBJ2-7; D unresolved. Germline CDR1 is SQVTM and CDR2 is ANQGSEA. Trimming removed 4 bases from V and 6 bases from J, with 13 bases in between. The CDR3 extends over 12 amino acids. Here the CDR3 DNA reads TGCAGCGTTGGGCCGACCCCCCTCGAGCAGTACTTC. It codes for CSVGPTPLEQYF.

As for this clone: Other DNA sequences in this sample translate to the same CDR3. The J gene is TRBJ1-5, the V gene TRBV13, with 9 bases lining up with TRBD1. With 5 bases clipped from V and 6 bases from J, the junction kept 8 bases outside the gene matches. CDR1 and CDR2 (germline): PRHDT, FYEKMQ (reference sequence). This CDR3 spans 15 amino acids. The CDR3: CASSRTGGHGQPQHF. In DNA, the CDR3 is TGTGCCAGCAGCAGAACAGGGGGCCACGGTCAGCCCCAGCATTTT.

The chain uses TRBV5-4 and TRBJ2-2, with D perhaps TRBD1 (6 bases). The germline CDR1 and CDR2 sequences are SGHNT and YYREEE (reference sequence). This CDR3 is 15 amino acids long. V lost 4 bases, J lost 0 bases, and 10 bases lay in between. CDR3 DNA sequence: TGTGCCAGCAGCCCTGGACAGACGAACACCGGGGAGCTGTTTTTT. Protein: CASSPGQTNTGELFF.

The rearrangement joins TRBV20-1 to TRBJ1-2, with D possibly TRBD1 on 5 matching bases. Between the trimmed V and J ends, which lost 4 bases and 12 bases, there was a span of 15 bases. Germline V lookup: CDR1 DFQATT, CDR2 SNEGSKA (reference sequence). CDR3 length: 11 amino acids. The CDR3 spells CSAKLDTGNTF. Written as DNA, the CDR3 is TGCAGTGCTAAACTGGACACGGGCAACACCTTC.

CDR3 bases: TGCGCCAGCAGCTTGACTAGCGGGGGGCCGAACACCGGGGAGCTGTTTTTT. It encodes CASSLTSGGPNTGELFF. The V and J genes are TRBV5-1 and TRBJ2-2; 12 bases agree with TRBD2. The V segment lost 1 base and the J segment 0 bases; nucleotides outside the gene matches: 1. CDR3 length: 17 residues. Germline V lookup: CDR1 SGHRS, CDR2 YFSETQ.

This chain connects TRBV6-5 to TRBJ1-2; 7 positions match TRBD1. The CDR3 consists of 12 residues. Germline loops: CDR1 MNHEY, CDR2 SVGAGI. Trimming removed 6 bases from V and 10 bases from J; junction bases left unmatched: 8. CDR3 region: CASRVFTGVYTF. The DNA of the CDR3 is TGTGCCAGCAGGGTATTTACAGGGGTCTACACCTTC.

This chain uses TRBV4-1 with TRBJ2-7, with 12 bases lining up with TRBD2. Germline CDR1 and CDR2: MGHRA and YSYEKL. This CDR3 contains 15 residues. With 6 bases clipped from V and 5 bases from J, the junction kept 8 bases outside the gene matches. The DNA of the CDR3 is TGCGCCAGCAGACCCGGACTAGCGGGGAATAACGAGCAGTACTTC. This codes for CASRPGLAGNNEQYF.

The V gene is TRBV11-2, the J gene TRBJ2-7; D is unclear. Germline loops: CDR1 SGHAT, CDR2 FQNNGV. CDR3 length equals 14 residues. Trimming removed 1 base at V and 3 bases at J, with 10 bases between. The CDR3 loop reads CASSLVATIYEQYF. For the CDR3, the DNA is TGTGCCAGCAGCTTAGTCGCCACGATCTACGAGCAGTACTTC.